The rows below give T cell receptor beta chains drawn from one sample of a study of blood T cell repertoires in COVID-19. Only in-frame clones appear in the TCRdb table, and some are missing; sequencing was by immunoSEQ multiplex PCR. The repertoire includes around 160,000 clones, 80% of them detected once, and around 13% sits in the top ten. Material for sequencing was peripheral blood. The source of these receptors is a man in his sixties with active or convalescent COVID-19. CDR3s include the opening cysteine and the closing phenylalanine or tryptophan. D genes are given only for firm matches. Rows may omit the clone size; those that give it use once, few, many or a size class.

TRBJ1-4,TRBV10-3,.,.,CAIRPDSYQELFF,TGTGCCATCCGGCCGGACAGCTATCAAGAACTGTTTTTT
TRBJ2-1,TRBV7-9,TRBD2,.,CASSLTSGSNEQFF,TGTGCCAGCAGCCTGACTAGCGGGAGCAATGAGCAGTTCTTC
TRBJ2-3,TRBV2,.,few,CARGRQGEGTDTQYF,TGTGCCAGGGGGAGGCAGGGGGAGGGCACAGATACGCAGTATTTT
TRBJ1-5,TRBV6-6,.,.,CASSQSGGGIDPTGNQPQHF,TGTGCCAGCAGCCAATCGGGGGGGGGCATTGATCCCACTGGCAATCAGCCCCAGCATTTT
TRBJ2-7,TRBV11-2,.,.,CASSFNRYSYEQYF,TGTGCCAGCAGCTTTAATCGTTACTCCTACGAGCAGTACTTC
TRBJ1-1,TRBV7-3,.,.,CASSRGGTEAFF,TGTGCCAGCTCGCGGGGGGGCACTGAAGCTTTCTTT
TRBJ1-5,TRBV7-9,TRBD1,few,CASSAQGVGGNQPQHF,TGTGCCAGCAGCGCCCAGGGGGTTGGCGGCAATCAGCCCCAGCATTTT
TRBJ1-5,TRBV7-2,.,.,CASSPGGTRDQPQHF,TGTGCCAGCAGCCCCGGAGGGACTCGTGATCAGCCCCAGCATTTT
TRBJ1-5,TRBV4-2,.,.,CASSQDRHREGQHF,TGTGCCAGCAGCCAAGATAGGCACAGGGAGGGCCAGCATTTT
TRBJ2-7,TRBV7-8,TRBD2,.,CASSGPNSGRSEQYF,TGTGCCAGCAGCGGTCCGAATAGCGGGAGGAGCGAGCAGTACTTC
TRBJ2-3,TRBV5-1,.,.,CASSLMGVPADTQYF,TGCGCCAGCAGCTTGATGGGCGTTCCCGCAGATACGCAGTATTTT
TRBJ1-2,TRBV29-1,TRBD1,few,CSVEETGRGYTF,TGCAGCGTTGAAGAGACAGGGCGAGGCTACACCTTC
TRBJ2-3,TRBV24-1,TRBD1,once,CATGKGDRGFSDTQYF,TGTGCCACCGGAAAAGGGGACAGGGGATTTTCGGATACGCAGTATTTT
TRBJ2-7,TRBV28,TRBD2,.,CASSPRGSGRHEQYF,TGTGCCAGCAGTCCCCGGGGTAGCGGGAGACACGAGCAGTACTTC
TRBJ2-1,TRBV7-3,.,few,CASSPPGLANEQFF,TGTGCCAGCAGCCCCCCCGGACTGGCGAATGAGCAGTTCTTC
TRBJ1-1,TRBV19,TRBD1,.,CASSSRQGDDTEAFF,TGTGCCAGTAGTTCCCGACAGGGCGATGACACTGAAGCTTTCTTT
TRBJ1-1,TRBV12-3/TRBV12-4,TRBD1,.,CASSLDRASEAFF,TGTGCCAGCAGTTTGGACAGGGCCTCTGAAGCTTTCTTT
TRBJ2-7,TRBV9,.,.,CASSAQDGFSSYEQYF,TGTGCCAGCAGCGCACAGGACGGTTTCAGCTCCTACGAGCAGTACTTC
TRBJ2-3,TRBV27,TRBD2,.,CASSSTGTSGGRTDTQYF,TGTGCCAGCAGTTCGACCGGGACTAGCGGGGGGCGAACAGATACGCAGTATTTT
TRBJ2-3,TRBV7-3,TRBD1,.,CASSGTVSTDTQYF,TGTGCCAGCAGCGGGACAGTTAGCACAGATACGCAGTATTTT
TRBJ2-7,TRBV5-4,.,.,CASSSMQTSSHEQYF,TGTGCCAGCAGCTCGATGCAGACTAGTTCCCACGAGCAGTACTTC